The sequence of this TCR beta chain was determined in a study of neurological immune-mediated disorders. Findings of the study overall: Among expanded clones, no CDR3 amino acid sequences were shared across subjects, a pattern suggesting private repertoires in all groups.

In its sample, this clonotype was seen many times. As yet, its antigen is unknown. Germline loops: CDR1 SEHNR, CDR2 FQNEAQ (reference sequence). The J segment lost 4 bases and the V segment lost 4 bases, leaving 9 bases of the junction unmatched. The CDR3 has 15 amino acids. Volunteers attending a blood bank in Maryland, USA, served as healthy controls. The starting material, 2 million PBMCs stored at -80 C, gave rise to the unsorted libraries. From the 5' RACE reads, TCRdb called clonotypes with MiXCR, one entry per CDR3 protein. The sample has 65,000 to 90,000 distinct CDR3 sequences; 10% are singletons.

Source material: PBMCs. The chain recombines TRBV7-9 with TRBJ2-5; 7 bases line up with TRBD2. The TCR originated in a man in his forties in good health. CDR3 protein: CASSSRPPGGETQYF. In DNA form, the CDR3 reads TGTGCCAGCAGCTCCAGACCACCGGGAGGAGAGACCCAGTACTTC.